Following are 18 T cell receptor beta chains from one sample sequenced in a study of long-term antiretroviral therapy in people with HIV. Researchers report immunoSEQ v3.0 was run at survey level. Measured with immunoSEQ multiplex PCR; TCRdb has only the in-frame clones, and not every one. The sample comprises around 15,000 clones, 85% of which are singletons, and roughly 4.8% rests with the top ten. Here the sequenced sample was unsorted PBMCs, taken 0.5 years after starting antiretroviral therapy. The origin of the receptors is a woman aged 40 to 49 with HIV.

J is TRBJ2-7 and V is TRBV5-1; D gene unclear. Trimming stripped 4 bases from V and 2 bases from J, with 22 bases between. Germline V gives CDR1 SGHRS, CDR2 YFSETQ. The CDR3 is 17 amino acids. CDR3 bases: TGCGCCAGCAGCACCTCCCGAGTCGGGCTCGGCCCCTACGAGCAGTACTTC. Its translation: CASSTSRVGLGPYEQYF.

This clone was seen a handful of times. This chain joins TRBV15 and TRBJ2-2; D is unclear. The CDR3 spans 16 residues. The V end was cut by 0 bases, the J end by 9 bases, with 17 bases between. The germline gives CDR1 LNHNV, CDR2 YYDKDF (reference sequence). CDR3 bases: TGTGCCACCAGCAGAGATAGGCGGTACCCCGACAGGGAGCTGTTTTTT. Translation gives CATSRDRRYPDRELFF.

This chain joins TRBV18 and TRBJ2-3, with D tentatively TRBD1 or TRBD2 (5 bases each). Trimming stripped 0 bases from V and 1 base from J, with 5 bases between. Per germline, CDR1 KGHSH and CDR2 LQKENI. The CDR3 length is 14 residues. The CDR3 region is CASSPPGGTDTQYF. CDR3 in DNA: TGTGCCAGCTCACCACCGGGGGGCACAGATACGCAGTATTTT.

This chain connects TRBV28 to TRBJ1-2; weak D call: TRBD1 (5 bases). CDR1 and CDR2 from the germline V gene are MDHEN and SYDVKM. V lost 5 bases, J lost 4 bases, and 17 bases lay in between. This CDR3 spans 15 amino acids. The CDR3 region is CASSPDSAPRYGYTF. In DNA, the CDR3 is TGTGCCAGCAGTCCCGACAGCGCCCCCCGCTATGGCTACACCTTC.

This rearrangement joins TRBV27 to TRBJ2-3; D gene ambiguous. The CDR3 covers 13 residues. Trimming pared 6 bases from V and 0 bases from J, leaving 7 bases between. CDR1 is MNHEY, CDR2 SMNVEV, per germline (reference sequence). The CDR3 loop is CASRRQSTDTQYF. The CDR3 DNA sequence: TGTGCCAGCAGGAGGCAGAGCACAGATACGCAGTATTTT.

The CDR3 region has the DNA TGTGCCAGTAGTATTAGACTAGCGGTTCCCAATGAGCAGTTCTTC. This translates into CASSIRLAVPNEQFF. The J gene is TRBJ2-1, the V gene TRBV19, with 9 bases identical to TRBD2. The ends lost 3 bases at V and 6 bases at J; junction bases unmatched: 6. The CDR3 has 15 residues. The germline V gene encodes CDR1 LNHDA and CDR2 SQIVND (reference sequence).

The V and J genes are TRBV5-6 and TRBJ2-1; 9 nucleotides align to TRBD1. Germline CDR1 reads SGHDT; CDR2 reads YYEEEE. The V segment lost 0 bases and the J segment 7 bases; nucleotides outside the gene matches: 5. The CDR3 runs to 15 residues. The CDR3 loop is CASSLVATGGNEQFF. CDR3 DNA: TGTGCCAGCAGCTTGGTTGCGACAGGGGGGAATGAGCAGTTCTTC.

The chain uses TRBV10-3 and TRBJ2-1; TRBD2 matches 11 bases. The junction had 9 bases not matched to a gene; V was cut back by 4 bases and J by 7 bases. The CDR3 is made up of 16 amino acids. Germline CDR1 is ENHRY and CDR2 is SYGVKD. Here the CDR3 DNA reads TGTGCCATCAGTGGGAGTACTAGCGGGGGACGTAATGAGCAGTTCTTC. Translating it yields CAISGSTSGGRNEQFF.

The J gene is TRBJ1-2, the V gene TRBV6-5; D may be TRBD1 (5 bases). The CDR3 contains 14 residues. Trimming stripped 0 bases from V and 4 bases from J, with 9 bases between. Per the germline V gene, CDR1 is MNHEY and CDR2 is SVGAGI. The CDR3 DNA reads as TGTGCCAGCAGTTACTCGGGGGGAATCTATGGCTACACCTTC. It specifies CASSYSGGIYGYTF.

This clone showed up just a few times. The chain employs TRBV7-6 and TRBJ2-7; 7 bases map to TRBD1. The CDR3 length is 15 residues. Germline V gene sequence: CDR1 SGHVS, CDR2 FNYEAQ. J lost 2 bases, V lost 1 base, and 5 bases had no gene match. CDR3 amino acids: CASSLEGTETYEQYF. The DNA of the CDR3 is TGTGCCAGCAGCTTAGAAGGGACAGAAACCTACGAGCAGTACTTC. The variable domain in full, with the rest retrieved from reference TRBV7-6 and TRBJ2-7, is GAGVSQSPRYKVTKRGQDVALRCDPISGHVSLYWYRQALGQGPEFLTYFNYEAQQDKSGLPNDRFSAERPEGSISTLTIQRTEQRDSAMYRCASSLEGTETYEQYFGPGTRLTVT.

J is TRBJ2-1 and V is TRBV29-1; 9 bases fit TRBD1. Germline V gene sequence: CDR1 SQVTM, CDR2 ANQGSEA. The CDR3 contains 15 residues. The junction had 13 bases not matched to a gene; V was cut back by 7 bases and J by 6 bases. This chain's CDR3 is CSAVPSTGGINEQFF. CDR3 DNA sequence: TGCAGCGCGGTCCCATCGACAGGGGGAATCAATGAGCAGTTCTTC.

The chain couples TRBV27 to TRBJ2-1; TRBD2 matches at 7 bases. The CDR3 has 14 residues. The J segment lost 9 bases and the V segment lost 5 bases, leaving 10 bases of the junction unmatched. Germline V gene sequence: CDR1 MNHEY, CDR2 SMNVEV (reference sequence). In DNA, the CDR3 is TGTGCCAGCAGTACGGGGCGGGAGCGAGGTGAGCAGTTCTTC. Translation gives CASSTGRERGEQFF.

The V and J genes are TRBV6-6 and TRBJ1-1; no definite D call. The CDR3 extends over 12 amino acids. Trimming shortened V by 6 bases and J by 1 base, and 6 bases separated the two germline ends. Per the germline V gene, CDR1 is MNHNY and CDR2 is SVGAGI (reference sequence). The CDR3 region is CASSPRNTEAFF. In DNA, the CDR3 is TGTGCCAGCAGCCCAAGGAACACTGAAGCTTTCTTT.

The chain links TRBV7-6 to TRBJ1-4; no reliable D call. Germline V gene lookup returns CDR1 SGHVS and CDR2 FNYEAQ. This CDR3 is 14 amino acids long. V lost 3 bases to trimming and J lost 6 bases, with 11 bases between them. Here the CDR3 DNA reads TGTGCCAGCAGCTTCGCCCCATTCGATGAAAAACTGTTTTTT. It translates to CASSFAPFDEKLFF.

V is TRBV7-9 and J is TRBJ1-3; no definite D call. This CDR3 is 14 amino acids long. Germline V lookup: CDR1 SEHNR, CDR2 FQNEAQ (reference sequence). V was shortened by 4 bases and J by 0 bases, with 7 bases between the two germline ends. CDR3 sequence: CASSSGISGNTIYF. The CDR3 DNA reads TGTGCCAGCAGCTCCGGTATCTCTGGAAACACCATATATTTT.

The chain joins TRBV4-1 to TRBJ1-4; 8 nucleotides match TRBD1. CDR3 length: 14 amino acids. J was trimmed by 6 bases and V by 4 bases; bases with no gene match: 4. The germline V gene has CDR1 MGHRA and CDR2 YSYEKL. CDR3 nucleotides: TGCGCCAGCAGCCTAGAGGGACAGGATGAAAAACTGTTTTTT. Its protein product is CASSLEGQDEKLFF.

V gene TRBV28 combines with J gene TRBJ1-2; tentatively, D is TRBD1 (5 bases). The CDR3 covers 14 residues. Germline CDR1 MDHEN, CDR2 SYDVKM. V lost 4 bases and J lost 4, with 13 bases in between. The CDR3 sequence: CASSSDIYGYGYTF. The CDR3 bases are TGTGCCAGCAGTTCGGACATCTACGGCTATGGCTACACCTTC.

The rearrangement uses TRBV2 and TRBJ1-5, with D perhaps TRBD1 (5 bases). Germline CDR1 SNHLY, CDR2 FYNNEI. The CDR3 has 13 residues. Deletions cut 6 bases from V and 7 bases from J, with 13 bases between. The DNA for the CDR3 is TGTGCCAGCAGCGAACAGGAAGCGCAGCCCCAGCATTTT. Translation: CASSEQEAQPQHF.